This T cell receptor beta chain stems from a study of control samples from healthy donors and cancer patients. The CDR3 length is 11 residues. Germline V gene lookup returns CDR1 MDHEN and CDR2 SYDVKM. V dropped 11 bases and J dropped 8 bases, with 15 bases sitting between them. The repertoire was sequenced with immunoSEQ multiplex PCR; TCRdb's copy has only in-frame clones and lacks some. The data hold about 100,000 clones, with just over 90% observed a single time. Sequences were obtained from blood. The gene calls are TRBV28 and TRBJ1-2; D gene uncertain. The TCR comes from a woman aged 18-29 years in good health. CDR3 region: CAGLSLGGYTF. Written as DNA, the CDR3 is TGTGCCGGACTTTCCCTGGGGGGCTACACCTTC.